A single sample is the source of the 15 T cell receptor beta chains below, sequenced in a study of identical twins. One entry per CDR3 protein, called by TCRdb with MiXCR from the 5' RACE reads. The repertoire holds 1.5 million to 2 million distinct CDR3 sequences, with less than 35% as singletons. What was sequenced was cord blood. These receptors all stem from a newborn girl in good health.

The chain joins TRBV6-6 to TRBJ1-6; a possible D gene is TRBD1 (6 bases). This CDR3 is built from 18 residues. Trimming removed 5 bases from V and 10 bases from J, with 27 bases in between. The V gene's germline CDR1 is MNHNY and CDR2 SVGAGI (reference sequence). The CDR3 bases are TGTGCCAGCAGTCCCACCCTTATACAGGGTGACGACAGATCACCCCTCCACTTT. It encodes CASSPTLIQGDDRSPLHF.

This clonotype was observed a few times. The genes are TRBV28 and TRBJ1-2, with TRBD1 as a possible D gene (5 bases). Trimming pared 2 bases from V and 3 bases from J, leaving 10 bases between. CDR1 MDHEN and CDR2 SYDVKM come from the germline V gene. The CDR3 loop spans 14 amino acids. The DNA of the CDR3 is TGTGCCAGCAGTTTAGGCCGGGGCCACTATGGCTACACCTTC. It encodes CASSLGRGHYGYTF.

This clonotype turned up a few times. The chain employs TRBV20-1 and TRBJ2-7; D may be TRBD1 (6 bases). Matching the DNA end better, TRBJ2-4 makes the J call doubtful. The CDR3 totals 12 residues. Germline V lookup: CDR1 DFQATT, CDR2 SNEGSKA (reference sequence). This CDR3 is CSARKGDNIQYF. The CDR3 coding sequence is TGCAGTGCTAGGAAGGGGGATAACATTCAGTACTTC.

This chain links TRBV3-1 with TRBJ2-7; TRBD1 agrees at 9 bases. The CDR3 totals 14 residues. In germline, CDR1 is LGHDT, CDR2 YNNKEL (reference sequence). V was clipped by 1 base and J by 5 bases; unmatched bases: 3. The chain's CDR3 is CASSQGTGDHEQYF. DNA of the CDR3: TGTGCCAGCAGCCAAGGGACAGGGGACCACGAGCAGTACTTC.

In its sample, this clonotype was seen once. The chain combines TRBV20-1 with TRBJ2-1; D uncertain. Germline values: CDR1 DFQATT, CDR2 SNEGSKA (reference sequence). There are 13 residues in the CDR3. V lost 1 base to trimming and J lost 4 bases, with 8 bases between them. The CDR3 is CSARVAPYNEQFF. CDR3 sequence (DNA): TGCAGTGCTAGAGTGGCCCCGTACAATGAGCAGTTCTTC.

The chain uses TRBV4-2 and TRBJ1-5; TRBD1 matches 7 bases. Germline assignment: CDR1 LGHNA and CDR2 YNFKEQ. The CDR3 spans 14 residues. J was trimmed by 12 bases and V by 0 bases; bases with no gene match: 8. CDR3 in amino acids: CASSQDSRTGRQHF. The DNA of the CDR3 is TGTGCCAGCAGCCAAGATTCTCGGACAGGTCGCCAGCATTTT.

A remark on this clonotype: One end of the junction is discordant with germline, which a read error may explain. The genes are TRBV5-6 and TRBJ2-7, with a possible D match to TRBD1 (5 bases). Germline CDR1 and CDR2: SGHDT and YYEEEE. The CDR3 totals 13 residues. The CDR3 nucleotides read TGTGCCGGCAGCGCGACAGTTTCCTACGAGCAGTACTTC. Translating it yields CAGSATVSYEQYF.

The V gene is TRBV6-5, the J gene TRBJ1-1, with D possibly matching TRBD1 (5 bases). Germline V gene lookup returns CDR1 MNHEY and CDR2 SVGAGI. This CDR3 has 12 amino acids. V gave up 6 bases and J gave up 11 bases, with 16 bases separating them. CDR3 DNA: TGTGCCAGCAGCTCCGGGGACCGGGGGGCTTTCTTT. Its protein product is CASSSGDRGAFF.

The chain combines TRBV20-1 with TRBJ1-4; 9 bases fit TRBD1. V shed 3 bases and J 6 bases; nucleotides not matched to a gene: 5. Looked up from germline, CDR1 is DFQATT and CDR2 is SNEGSKA (reference sequence). CDR3 length: 14 amino acids. The CDR3 DNA reads as TGCAGTGCTAGTAGGCGACAGGGGGATGAAAAACTGTTTTTT. It yields the protein CSASRRQGDEKLFF.

This chain uses TRBV2 with TRBJ2-1; 10 positions agree with TRBD2. Gene TRBJ2-7 matches the end of the DNA better, so the J call may be wrong. This CDR3 has 17 residues. Germline V lookup: CDR1 SNHLY, CDR2 FYNNEI. Here the CDR3 reads CASSDEPAGGQYNEQYF. CDR3 DNA: TGTGCCAGCAGTGATGAGCCAGCGGGGGGGCAATACAATGAGCAGTACTTC.

This clonotype was detected a few times. The V gene is TRBV10-2, the J gene TRBJ1-5; a possible D gene is TRBD1 (6 bases). Per germline, CDR1 WSHSY and CDR2 SAAADI. The CDR3 has 15 residues. V shed 4 bases and J shed 7 bases, with 17 bases lying between them. The CDR3: CASSGRGTPGQPQHF. CDR3 DNA sequence: TGCGCCAGCAGTGGCCGTGGGACACCAGGGCAGCCCCAGCATTTT.

J is TRBJ2-1 and V is TRBV5-1, with TRBD2 as a possible D gene (6 bases). Deletions cut 4 bases from V and 8 bases from J, with 19 bases between. The CDR3 is 15 amino acids. The germline CDR1 and CDR2 sequences are SGHRS and YFSETQ. For the CDR3, the DNA is TGCGCCAGCAGCCCCCAGCTCGGGAGAGGTGATGAGCAGTTCTTC. Translating it yields CASSPQLGRGDEQFF. The variable domain in full, with the rest retrieved from reference TRBV5-1 and TRBJ2-1, is KAGVTQTPRYLIKTRGQQVTLSCSPISGHRSVSWYQQTPGQGLQFLFEYFSETQRNKGNFPGRFSGRQFSNSRSEMNVSTLELGDSALYLCASSPQLGRGDEQFFGPGTRLTVL.

This clonotype turned up a few times. The chain couples TRBV20-1 to TRBJ2-1; D ambiguous. The V end was cut by 0 bases, the J end by 3 bases, with 6 bases between. Per the germline V gene, CDR1 is DFQATT and CDR2 is SNEGSKA (reference sequence). The CDR3 has 13 residues. The CDR3 nucleotides are TGCAGTGCTAGAGACGGAAACTACAATGAGCAGTTCTTC. As protein: CSARDGNYNEQFF.

This clonotype has a handful of counts. CDR3 DNA: TGTGCCAGCAGCGTAGTCGGTTGGGCGGGGATCAATGAGCAGTTCTTC. Its translation: CASSVVGWAGINEQFF. The chain couples TRBV9 to TRBJ2-1, with a tentative D call TRBD2 (6 bases). In germline, CDR1 is SGDLS, CDR2 YYNGEE. V lost 0 bases and J 6 bases, leaving 16 bases between the germline ends. The CDR3 loop spans 16 amino acids. Looking up the rest from reference TRBV9 and TRBJ2-1 gives the full variable domain: DSGVTQTPKHLITATGQRVTLRCSPRSGDLSVYWYQQSLDQGLQFLIQYYNGEERAKGNILERFSAQQFPDLHSELNLSSLELGDSALYFCASSVVGWAGINEQFFGPGTRLTVL.

The rearrangement links TRBV9 to TRBJ2-1, with 12 bases fitting TRBD2. The CDR3 sequence is 15 residues long. Trimming took 6 bases from V and 6 from J; bases not matched to a gene: 7. Germline loops: CDR1 SGDLS, CDR2 YYNGEE. CDR3 region: CASNPGLAGCNEQFF. The DNA of the CDR3 is TGTGCCAGCAATCCCGGACTAGCGGGGTGCAATGAGCAGTTCTTC. Filled out from reference TRBV9 and TRBJ2-1, the complete variable domain reads DSGVTQTPKHLITATGQRVTLRCSPRSGDLSVYWYQQSLDQGLQFLIQYYNGEERAKGNILERFSAQQFPDLHSELNLSSLELGDSALYFCASNPGLAGCNEQFFGPGTRLTVL.